This entry lists 26 T cell receptor beta chains sequenced from one sample in a study of tumor-infiltrating lymphocytes in primary liver carcinoma. TCR beta cDNA was prepared out of roughly 0.5 ug total RNA by means of a constant-region primer. Library construction for TCR beta comprised three nested multiplex PCR rounds performed with slightly modified ARM-PCR. With TRBV1-TRBV30 forward primers and a C-beta reverse primer, the first two PCR rounds were run for approximately 9 cycles each. TCRdb redid the calling of the multiplex PCR reads with MiXCR, one entry per CDR3 protein. The data hold about 50,000 distinct CDR3 sequences, with around 77% observed a single time. RNA and DNA were co-extracted from approximately 20-30 mg of unsorted bulk tissue. The specimen was liver tumor tissue from sampling region 5. Noted subset: tumor region T5, tumor centre. The receptor set was obtained from a man aged 40-49 years with primary liver carcinoma and hepatitis B virus infection.

Notes on this clonotype: One junction end does not reproduce the germline sequence, and a read error may be involved. V and J are TRBV6-5 and TRBJ2-3; 9 nucleotides align to TRBD2. The CDR3 length is 17 residues. CDR1 is MNHEY and CDR2 is SVGAGI in the germline V gene. CDR3 sequence (DNA): TGTGCCAGCAGTTCACTCGCACTAAGCGGGGGGACAGATACGCTGTATTTT. Its protein product is CASSSLALSGGTDTLYF.

A word on this clonotype: The junction does not match germline at one end; this may be a read error. This chain uses TRBV30 with TRBJ1-5; a weak D match, TRBD1 (6 bases). There are 14 residues in the CDR3. Germline assignment: CDR1 GTSNPN and CDR2 SVGIG (reference sequence). The CDR3 DNA follows: TGTGCCTGGAAAGGTAGGGGGGCGGTCCAGCACCAGCATTTT. As protein: CAWKGRGAVQHQHF.

The V gene is TRBV29-1, the J gene TRBJ2-7, with D possibly being TRBD2 (6 bases). Trimming removed 0 bases from V and 12 bases from J, with 24 bases in between. The CDR3 is 15 amino acids. Germline V gene data show CDR1 as SQVTM and CDR2 as ANQGSEA. Here the CDR3 reads CSVEDPGGSSYEWYF. CDR3 nucleotides: TGCAGCGTTGAAGATCCCGGAGGGAGCTCCTACGAGTGGTACTTC.

The chain recombines TRBV4-2 with TRBJ2-5; perhaps D is TRBD1 or TRBD2 (5 bases each). Germline V CDR1 and CDR2: LGHNA, YNFKEQ. The CDR3 sequence is 15 residues long. CDR3 in amino acids: CASCQETGTGETQYF. DNA of the CDR3: TGTGCTAGCTGCCAAGAGACCGGGACGGGAGAGACCCAGTACTTC.

On this clonotype itself: It is likely a read error, because the conserved phenylalanine at the end of the CDR3 is missing. The chain combines TRBV7-8 with TRBJ1-1, with D perhaps matching TRBD1 (5 bases). Trimming took off 10 bases at V and 3 bases at J, with 21 bases between the two ends. This CDR3 is 15 amino acids long. Germline loops: CDR1 SGHVS, CDR2 FQNEAQ. This CDR3 reads CANRDRGYWDTEAFY. The CDR3 region has the DNA TGTGCCAACCGGGACCGAGGATATTGGGACACTGAAGCTTTCTAT.

This chain uses TRBV5-6 with TRBJ2-1, with D tentatively TRBD2 (7 bases). The CDR3 has 16 residues. Germline V lookup: CDR1 SGHDT, CDR2 YYEEEE. V shed 0 bases and J shed 6 bases, with 16 bases lying between them. Here the CDR3 reads CASSLVGGAGGNEQFF. CDR3 DNA: TGTGCCAGCAGCTTGGTTGGGGGGGCTGGAGGCAATGAGCAGTTCTTC.

This sequence joins TRBV29-1 and TRBJ1-1; D unclear. Trimming left V 4 bases short and J 0 bases short, with 15 bases between. This CDR3 region has 15 residues. The germline CDR1 and CDR2 sequences are SQVTM and ANQGSEA. CDR3 residues: CSVGCGWVMNTEAFF. The DNA of the CDR3 is TGCAGCGTTGGATGCGGGTGGGTTATGAACACTGAAGCTTTCTTT.

Concerning this clonotype itself: Germline and junction disagree at one end, which may indicate a read error. V usage is TRBV2 and J usage is TRBJ2-3; the D is unclear. The germline V gene encodes CDR1 SNHLY and CDR2 FYNNEI. This CDR3 region has 14 residues. The CDR3 loop reads CTSNERDDTDTQYF. The CDR3 coding sequence is TGTACCAGCAACGAGCGAGATGACACAGATACGCAGTATTTT.

The chain uses TRBV4-1 and TRBJ1-1; D unresolved. Germline loops: CDR1 MGHRA, CDR2 YSYEKL. This CDR3 region has 14 residues. V was pared by 1 base and J by 2 bases, with 8 bases between. CDR3 region: CASSQVVLNTEAFF. The CDR3 DNA is TGCGCCAGCAGCCAAGTTGTACTTAACACTGAAGCTTTCTTT.

With respect to this clonotype: One end of the junction is discordant with germline, which a read error may explain. The gene calls are TRBV4-3 and TRBJ2-3; possibly TRBD2 for D (5 bases). Per the germline V gene, CDR1 is LGHNA and CDR2 is YSLEER. The CDR3 covers 14 residues. CDR3 sequence: CVSSPTNGTDTQYF. The CDR3 bases are TGCGTCAGCAGCCCGACTAACGGGACAGATACGCAGTATTTT.

Remarks on this clonotype: The final CDR3 position lacks the conserved phenylalanine or tryptophan, pointing to a likely read error. The chain uses TRBV5-5 and TRBJ2-1; 8 bases are a match to TRBD1. The V segment lost 1 base and the J segment 6 bases; nucleotides outside the gene matches: 15. Germline CDR1 reads SGHKS; CDR2 reads YYEKEE (reference sequence). This CDR3 has 18 residues. Here the CDR3 DNA reads TGTGCCAGCAGCTTGTACGTGTTTGTAGGACAGGGTAGCAATGAGCAGTTCTCC. Translating gives CASSLYVFVGQGSNEQFS.

A single count supports this clonotype. V usage is TRBV29-1 and J usage is TRBJ2-7; no definite D call. The germline V gene encodes CDR1 SQVTM and CDR2 ANQGSEA. The CDR3 is 16 residues long. Between the trimmed V and J ends, which lost 7 bases and 2 bases, there was a span of 24 bases. CDR3 protein: CSALTSVTGNPYEQYF. CDR3 DNA sequence: TGCAGCGCCCTGACATCTGTGACCGGCAATCCCTACGAGCAGTACTTC.

To note about this clonotype: Without the conserved terminal phenylalanine or tryptophan, this CDR3 likely stems from a read error. Because the CDR3's place on the DNA is in doubt, the DNA is left out and the CDR3 is given as listed by TCRdb. The rearrangement links TRBV5-1 to TRBJ1-1; the table calls TRBD1, which could not be checked here. Germline lookup yields CDR1 SGHRS and CDR2 YFSETQ. Including both end residues, the CDR3 is 15 amino acids long. This CDR3 is CASSVNRVADTEAFL.

The rearrangement links TRBV5-1 to TRBJ1-1; weak D call: TRBD1 (6 bases). Trimming took 9 bases from V and 7 from J, leaving 16 bases between them. The CDR3 is 12 amino acids. The germline V gene has CDR1 SGHRS and CDR2 YFSETQ. Written as DNA, the CDR3 is TGCGCCAACAACCCGGAGACAGGTGAAGCTTTCTTT. It is translated as CANNPETGEAFF.

As concerns this clonotype: No conserved phenylalanine or tryptophan is present at the end of the CDR3, so a read error is the likely explanation. The limits of the CDR3 on the DNA are not certain, so only TCRdb's listed CDR3 is given. The chain uses TRBV29-1 and TRBJ2-7; no check of the table's D call, TRBD2, against the DNA was made. The V gene's germline CDR1 is SQVTM and CDR2 ANQGSEA. The CDR3 is made up of 14 amino acids, end residues included. The CDR3 spells CSVFTSDGSYEQYY.

Points on this clonotype: A junction end diverges from the germline sequence, so it may reflect a read error. The V call is TRBV5-5, the J call TRBJ2-5; D not certain. CDR1 is SGHKS and CDR2 is YYEKEE in the germline V gene (reference sequence). This CDR3 spans 12 amino acids. The DNA for the CDR3 is TGTGATAGCAGCTTGGGTACAGAGACCCAGTACTTT. This translates into CDSSLGTETQYF.

V and J are TRBV6-5 and TRBJ1-2, with D perhaps TRBD1 (5 bases). The CDR3 sequence is 14 residues long. Trimming shortened V by 6 bases and J by 8 bases, and 19 bases separated the two germline ends. Germline CDR1 MNHEY, CDR2 SVGAGI. CDR3 sequence reads: CASRPGTVELGYTF. As DNA, the CDR3 is TGTGCCAGCAGGCCCGGGACGGTTGAGTTGGGCTACACCTTC.

Note on this clonotype: Compared with germline, one end of the junction differs, possibly owing to a read error. J is TRBJ2-6 and V is TRBV11-1; TRBD1 is a possible D gene (5 bases). The CDR3 contains 16 residues. CDR1 and CDR2 (germline): SGHAT, FQDESV (reference sequence). The CDR3 DNA is TGTGCCAGGAGTCACCCGAGGCCCTCTGGGGCCAACGTCATGACTTTC. Translating it yields CARSHPRPSGANVMTF. Supplemented by reference TRBV11-1 and TRBJ2-6, the full variable domain reads EAEVAQSPRYKITEKSQAVAFWCDPISGHATLYWYRQILGQGPELLVQFQDESVVDDSQLPKDRFSAERLKGVDSTLKIQPAELGDSAMYLCARSHPRPSGANVMTFGAGSRLTVL.

The rearrangement joins TRBV6-1 to TRBJ1-1, with TRBD1 as a possible D gene (5 bases). CDR3 size: 15 residues. Deletions cut 7 bases from V and 0 bases from J, with 15 bases between. Germline loops: CDR1 MNHNS, CDR2 SASEGT. CDR3 in amino acids: CASTPPRGVNTEAFF. The CDR3 nucleotides are TGTGCCAGCACCCCACCCCGGGGCGTGAACACTGAAGCTTTCTTT.

V is TRBV29-1 and J is TRBJ2-7; 7 bases fit TRBD2. The V gene's germline CDR1 is SQVTM and CDR2 ANQGSEA. The trim removed 2 bases at V and 4 bases at J, leaving 2 bases unmatched. The CDR3 loop spans 12 amino acids. The CDR3 loop is CSVELADYEQYF. CDR3 sequence (DNA): TGCAGCGTTGAACTAGCGGATTACGAGCAGTACTTC.

Comment on this clonotype: Lacking the conserved final phenylalanine or tryptophan, this CDR3 likely reflects a read error. The limits of the CDR3 on the DNA are not certain, so only TCRdb's listed CDR3 is given. V usage is TRBV11-3 and J usage is TRBJ2-3; the D call TRBD1 from the table was never checked on the DNA. The CDR3 spans 15 residues, counting both ends. CDR1 and CDR2 (germline): SGHNT, YENEEA. CDR3 amino acids: CSSSPGGGGTDTQYS.

Turning to this clonotype: A read error is possible here, since a much larger clone lies one base away. This chain connects TRBV2 to TRBJ2-2; 13 bases match TRBD2. CDR1 and CDR2 (germline): SNHLY, FYNNEI. J lost 3 bases, V lost 6 bases, and 1 base had no gene match. This CDR3 has 15 residues. In nucleotides, the CDR3 is TGTGCCAGCAGAGGACTAGCGGGAGACACCGGGGAGCTGTTTTTT. Its translation: CASRGLAGDTGELFF.

Notes on this clonotype: Sequence at one end of the junction differs from germline and may be a read error. The V gene is TRBV6-1, the J gene TRBJ2-4; D possibly corresponds to TRBD2 (5 bases). The CDR3 is made up of 15 amino acids. In germline, CDR1 is MNHNS, CDR2 SASEGT. CDR3 in DNA: TGTGCCAGCAGTGAACTAGGGCGGGCTAAAACCATTCAGTACTTC. Its translation is CASSELGRAKTIQYF.

The V and J genes are TRBV29-1 and TRBJ2-2; TRBD1 aligns across 7 bases. Trimming at V came to 7 bases and at J to 5 bases, leaving 4 bases not matched to a gene. From germline, CDR1 is SQVTM and CDR2 ANQGSEA. This CDR3 contains 12 residues. CDR3 DNA sequence: TGCAGCGCCGACAGGGTGACCGGGGAGCTGTTTTTT. This gives the protein CSADRVTGELFF.

Of note for this clonotype: Its ends do not fully match the called genes, so a read error is possible. This chain uses TRBV5-4 with TRBJ2-3, with 9 bases that match TRBD2. The germline V gene has CDR1 SGHNT and CDR2 YYREEE (reference sequence). This CDR3 spans 16 amino acids. CDR3 DNA: TGTGCCTGCAGCTTGCTCGCGGGAGGGCCCACAGGCACGCAGTATTTT. Translated, it gives CACSLLAGGPTGTQYF.

Ten or more counts support this clonotype. V usage is TRBV12-3 or TRBV12-4 and J usage is TRBJ1-1; D uncertain. Trimming stripped 7 bases from V and 3 bases from J, with 15 bases between. The CDR3 sequence is 14 residues long. For the CDR3, the DNA is TGTGCCAGCACCGTCGGCTACGGGGACACTGAAGCTTTCTTT. Translation: CASTVGYGDTEAFF.